This T cell receptor (beta chain) is drawn from a study of tumor-infiltrating lymphocytes in primary liver carcinoma (TCRdb year 2017). Concerning the study at large: A handful of patients with histopathologically diagnosed primary liver carcinoma underwent surgical resection in China between November 2015 and March 2016. Hepatocellular carcinoma (four) or combined HCC and intrahepatic cholangiocarcinoma (one) was present in the five patients, who were three men and two women aged 30 to 69 years. Tumors of the five patients were stage T1-T3 N0M0 with maximum diameters of 4.2 to 10 cm. Each sample produced about 3.5 to 7.13 million productive TCRbeta reads, and read depth showed no significant difference between tissue types. TCRbeta repertoire sequencing, expression microarrays and whole-exome sequencing were combined in the study across five regions of each liver tumor, with adjacent normal tissue and blood also included. A total of roughly 35 specimens from 5 patients went through TCRbeta repertoire sequencing, namely 25 tumor regions, 5 adjacent noncancerous liver tissues and 5 peripheral blood samples. Technical replicate repertoires showed high reproducibility, with mean shared-clone rates about 0.86 and correlation coefficients above 0.95. Study-wide conclusions, independent of this receptor: Because sequencing covered only the TCR beta chain and unpaired alpha chains were not captured, true repertoire diversity is likely underestimated. Bulk unsorted samples precluded comparing CD4+ and CD8+ T cell repertoires. The study included only a few patients, and the authors note findings should be validated in a larger study. The top 250 clones accounted for a significantly greater share of the repertoire in tumors than in blood (p = 0.039). Repertoire overlap was higher between tumor regions (mean approximately 36%) than tumor-adjacent (around 17%) or tumor-blood (about 15%) pairs, consistent with antigen-driven expansion.

Many counts were recorded for this clonotype. The target of this receptor is not known. No qualities accompany the bases; no much larger clone lies one base away. Blood RNA was extracted from unsorted whole blood using TRIzol reagent, and germline DNA was obtained with the DNeasy Blood & Tissue kit. Chronic HBV infection was present in the patients, and the patients were treatment-naive at sampling. Before surgery, 3.5 to 4 milliliters of peripheral blood were drawn into K2EDTA tubes. A constant-region primer and ProtoScript II reverse transcriptase were used to reverse-transcribe TCRbeta-specific cDNA from around 480 ng total RNA. TCRbeta libraries were built with three nested multiplex PCR rounds, a slightly modified ARM-PCR procedure. Sample barcodes and Illumina adapters were attached in a final 25-cycle PCR using Deep VentR polymerase. Amplicons of 200-500 bp were gel-purified with a QIAquick gel extraction kit before sequencing. An Illumina HiSeq 2500 was used to sequence the TCRbeta amplicons with 250-bp paired-end reads. In the paper's pipeline: Quality trimming of reads was performed with Trimmomatic v0.33, and paired reads were merged with FLASH v1.2.11 so that full CDR3 sequences could be recovered. MiGEC v1.2.1b assigned V, D and J germline segments to the rearranged TCRbeta sequences. Clonotype statistics and Shannon-Wiener diversity indices were computed with VDJtools v1.0.0. To cut down on sampling bias, every analysis after diversity analysis relied on just the 250 most abundant clonotypes from each sample. Through fastp at Q25 and MiXCR, TCRdb rebuilt clones from the public reads, retaining in-frame beta chains. Every distinct CDR3 protein forms one entry, paired with its most common genes and DNA. What appears here as the V and J calls and clone size reflects TCRdb's work, not the paper's. The sample includes around 210,000 distinct CDR3 sequences, with almost 65% observed a single time. The leading ten clones occupy about 7.1% of the sample.

This receptor was identified in a woman in her sixties with primary liver carcinoma and hepatitis B virus infection. Input material: peripheral blood.

CDR3 loop: CAISESIGGTLNEQFF. In nucleotides, the sequence is TGTGCCATCAGTGAGTCGATTGGCGGGACGCTCAATGAGCAGTTCTTC. The chain is encoded by TRBV10-3 joined to TRBJ2-1; TRBD2 is a weak D gene call, 6 bases matching. The cysteine opens and the phenylalanine closes a CDR3 of 16 amino acids. Just the 48-base CDR3 DNA is kept, in frame starting at base 1. From a lookup of the germline V gene, CDR1 and CDR2 are ENHRY and SYGVKD. The junction carries 15 bases between V and J, which are trimmed by 0 bases and 6 bases respectively.